The 14 T cell receptor beta chains below were found in one sample sequenced in a study of blood T cells in healthy people across ages (dated by TCRdb to between 2014 and 2016). Library generation was performed with 5' RACE. The sequencer listed for this sample is Illumina HiSeq 2500. A second PCR of roughly 7 to 11 cycles was performed with a sample-barcoded 5' primer and a J-beta primer mix. TCRdb ran its own pipeline on the public reads, namely fastp trimming at Q25 and MiXCR clone calling, and kept in-frame beta chains. One record per CDR3 amino acid sequence lists the most common genes and DNA. For this sample the table gives hundreds of thousands of distinct CDR3 sequences, of which about 34% were detected only once. Just over 15% of the sample comes from the top ten. The sequenced material came from blood. Source of these receptors: a woman of 80 years or more in good health. Donor details come from another sample of the same person, matched by shared clones.

This chain links TRBV7-2 with TRBJ1-1; D gene uncertain. Per the germline V gene, CDR1 is SGHTA and CDR2 is FQGNSA. The CDR3 loop spans 15 amino acids. Trimming shortened V by 1 base and J by 4 bases, and 13 bases separated the two germline ends. The DNA for the CDR3 is TGTGCCAGCAGCTTAGGTAGGAGCACGGCCACTGAAGCTTTCTTT. This codes for CASSLGRSTATEAFF.

This clonotype came up a few times. A clone one base away is much larger, so this may be a read error. The rearrangement links TRBV11-2 to TRBJ2-1; perhaps D is TRBD1 or TRBD2 (6 bases each). The closer fit of TRBJ2-7 to the DNA end suggests the J call may be wrong. The CDR3 extends over 15 amino acids. Per the germline V gene, CDR1 is SGHAT and CDR2 is FQNNGV. CDR3 sequence (DNA): TGTGCCAGCAGCTCGGGGGACAAGGCATACAATGAGCAGTACTTC. Amino acids: CASSSGDKAYNEQYF.

In this sample, this clonotype turned up many times. The J gene is TRBJ2-1, the V gene TRBV27; no clear D gene. CDR1 and CDR2 from the germline V gene are MNHEY and SMNVEV (reference sequence). This CDR3 is 11 amino acids long. Trimming removed 5 bases from V and 14 bases from J, with 13 bases in between. CDR3 sequence: CASSDWQQEFF. The CDR3 bases are TGTGCCAGCAGTGATTGGCAGCAGGAGTTCTTC.

This clonotype was seen more than once but under ten times. At one of its ends the junction is not consistent with the germline gene, which may arise from a read error. The V gene is TRBV4-2, the J gene TRBJ2-7; D gene uncertain. The CDR3 is 15 amino acids. Per the germline V gene, CDR1 is LGHNA and CDR2 is YNFKEQ. CDR3 in amino acids: CANSQETTWGYEQYF. In DNA form, the CDR3 reads TGTGCCAACAGCCAAGAGACCACGTGGGGTTACGAGCAGTACTTC.

The rearrangement links TRBV20-1 to TRBJ2-3; 7 nucleotides align to TRBD2. The CDR3 consists of 15 residues. With V trimmed by 6 bases and J by 2 bases, 11 bases remained unmatched. Germline CDR1 and CDR2: DFQATT and SNEGSKA (reference sequence). DNA of the CDR3: TGCAGTGCCCCCGCCGGCGGGGGATACACAGATACGCAGTATTTT. This gives the protein CSAPAGGGYTDTQYF.

This clonotype was observed a handful of times. This may stem from a read error, because a much larger clone lies one nucleotide away. The gene calls are TRBV6-5 and TRBJ2-7, with a possible D match to TRBD2 (6 bases). Germline loops: CDR1 MNHEY, CDR2 SVGAGI. This CDR3 contains 15 residues. The CDR3 region is CVSSYTGVPSYEQYF. The CDR3 region has the DNA TGTGTCAGCAGTTATACGGGGGTACCGTCCTACGAGCAGTACTTC.

This chain links TRBV12-3 or TRBV12-4 with TRBJ2-7; no definite D call. Trimming cost V 3 bases and J 7 bases, with 7 bases left between them. This CDR3 contains 11 residues. CDR3 amino acids: CASSFAGEQYF. As DNA, the CDR3 is TGTGCCAGCAGTTTCGCTGGAGAGCAGTACTTC.

At least ten counts were recorded for this clonotype. The chain employs TRBV12-3 or TRBV12-4 and TRBJ1-5; D might be TRBD1 (6 bases). Trimming stripped 6 bases from V and 7 bases from J, with 22 bases between. CDR3 length: 16 residues. CDR3 sequence: CASRLGGAPLVQPQHF. The CDR3 nucleotides read TGTGCCAGCAGACTAGGGGGAGCGCCGCTTGTACAGCCCCAGCATTTT.

This chain uses TRBV10-2 with TRBJ1-2; 8 bases map to TRBD1. V shed 3 bases, J shed 4 bases, and the junction held 4 bases outside the gene matches. The germline CDR1 and CDR2 sequences are WSHSY and SAAADI. CDR3 length: 14 amino acids. CDR3 sequence (DNA): TGCGCCAGCAGTGAAAGGACAGGGAGCTATGGCTACACCTTC. Translation: CASSERTGSYGYTF.

This clonotype was recorded at least ten times. The chain joins TRBV12-3 or TRBV12-4 to TRBJ2-5; TRBD2 matches 9 bases. The ends lost 2 bases at V and 7 bases at J; junction bases unmatched: 14. The CDR3 runs to 17 residues. This CDR3 reads CASSLNRASGDRLTQYF. CDR3 DNA: TGTGCCAGCAGTTTAAACCGGGCTAGCGGGGACCGTTTGACCCAGTACTTC.

This chain links TRBV20-1 with TRBJ2-4; D call uncertain. Gene TRBJ2-5 matches the end of the DNA better, so the J call may be wrong. The CDR3 extends over 14 amino acids. The germline CDR1 and CDR2 sequences are DFQATT and SNEGSKA (reference sequence). CDR3: CSARAALGQETQYF. The DNA for the CDR3 is TGCAGTGCTAGGGCAGCCCTAGGACAAGAGACCCAGTACTTC.

In its sample, this clonotype was seen once. Being one base from a much bigger clone, this may be a read error. V usage is TRBV28 and J usage is TRBJ2-7; D remains ambiguous. V lost 3 bases to trimming and J lost 7 bases, with 7 bases between them. The CDR3 extends over 11 amino acids. Germline CDR1 reads MDHEN; CDR2 reads SYDVKM. The CDR3 here is CASSFRREQYF. The CDR3 DNA sequence: TGTGCCAGCAGTTTCCGTCGTGAGCAGTACTTC.

This clonotype was counted many times. The gene calls are TRBV6-5 and TRBJ2-7; D not certain. The CDR3 length is 15 residues. Trimming stripped 6 bases from V and 2 bases from J, with 17 bases between. Per germline, CDR1 MNHEY and CDR2 SVGAGI. CDR3 sequence: CASSRKFGPTYEQYF. CDR3 sequence (DNA): TGTGCCAGCAGCCGGAAGTTTGGTCCAACCTACGAGCAGTACTTC.

About this clonotype: At one boundary the junction diverges from the germline segment, which might be a read error. The chain recombines TRBV7-4 with TRBJ2-1; the match to TRBD2 covers 10 bases. Germline V gene data show CDR1 as SGHVT and CDR2 as SQSDAQ. The CDR3 extends over 19 amino acids. Written as DNA, the CDR3 is TGCGCCAGCAGCTTAGGGATAGCGGGGGGCGCCCGTCCCTACAATGAGCAGTTCTTC. As protein: CASSLGIAGGARPYNEQFF.